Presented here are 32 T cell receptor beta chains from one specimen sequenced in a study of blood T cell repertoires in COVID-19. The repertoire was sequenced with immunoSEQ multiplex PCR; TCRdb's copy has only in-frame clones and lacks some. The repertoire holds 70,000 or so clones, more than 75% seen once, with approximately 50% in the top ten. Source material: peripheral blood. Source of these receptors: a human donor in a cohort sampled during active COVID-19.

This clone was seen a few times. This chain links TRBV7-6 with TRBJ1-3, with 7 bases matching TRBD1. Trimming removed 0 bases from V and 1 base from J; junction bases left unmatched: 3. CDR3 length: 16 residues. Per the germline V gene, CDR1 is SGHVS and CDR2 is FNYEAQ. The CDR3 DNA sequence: TGTGCCAGCAGCTTAGCCGCAGGGGGTTCTGGAAACACCATATATTTT. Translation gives CASSLAAGGSGNTIYF.

CDR3 sequence (DNA): TGTGCCAGCAGTTTAGGGACAGGGCTTCATCAGCCCCAGCATTTT. It encodes CASSLGTGLHQPQHF. This chain links TRBV27 with TRBJ1-5, with 9 bases fitting TRBD1. CDR1 is MNHEY, CDR2 SMNVEV, per germline (reference sequence). CDR3 length equals 15 residues. V gave up 2 bases and J gave up 5 bases; unmatched junction bases: 4.

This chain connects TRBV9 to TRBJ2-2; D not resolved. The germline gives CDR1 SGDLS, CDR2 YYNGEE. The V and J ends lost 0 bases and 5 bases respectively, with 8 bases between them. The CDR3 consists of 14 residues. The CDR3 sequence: CASSVAGQTGELFF. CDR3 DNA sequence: TGTGCCAGCAGCGTAGCTGGGCAGACCGGGGAGCTGTTTTTT.

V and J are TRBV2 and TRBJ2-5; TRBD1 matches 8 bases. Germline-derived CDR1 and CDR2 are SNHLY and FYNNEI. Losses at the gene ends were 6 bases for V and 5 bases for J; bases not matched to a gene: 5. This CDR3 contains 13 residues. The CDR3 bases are TGTGCCAGCAGCTTGGACAGGGTCGAGACCCAGTACTTC. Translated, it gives CASSLDRVETQYF.

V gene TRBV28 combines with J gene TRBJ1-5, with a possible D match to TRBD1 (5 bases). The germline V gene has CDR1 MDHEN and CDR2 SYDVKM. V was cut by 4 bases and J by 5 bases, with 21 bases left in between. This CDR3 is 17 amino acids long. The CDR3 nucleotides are TGTGCCAGCAGTTCACCAACGACTGGGGGGGTGGATCAGCCCCAGCATTTT. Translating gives CASSSPTTGGVDQPQHF.

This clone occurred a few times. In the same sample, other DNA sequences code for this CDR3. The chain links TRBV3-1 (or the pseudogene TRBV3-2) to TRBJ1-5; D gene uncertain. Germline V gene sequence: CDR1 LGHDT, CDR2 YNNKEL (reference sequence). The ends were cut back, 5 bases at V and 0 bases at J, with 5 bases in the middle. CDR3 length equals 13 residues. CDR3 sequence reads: CASSYNSNQPQHF. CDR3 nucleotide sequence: TGTGCCAGCAGCTATAATAGCAATCAGCCCCAGCATTTT.

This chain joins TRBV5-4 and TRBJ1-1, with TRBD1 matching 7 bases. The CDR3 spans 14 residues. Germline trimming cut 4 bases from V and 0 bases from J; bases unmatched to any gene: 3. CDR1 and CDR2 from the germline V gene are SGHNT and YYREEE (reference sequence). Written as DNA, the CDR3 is TGTGCCAGCAGCCCGGACAGGATGAACACTGAAGCTTTCTTT. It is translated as CASSPDRMNTEAFF.

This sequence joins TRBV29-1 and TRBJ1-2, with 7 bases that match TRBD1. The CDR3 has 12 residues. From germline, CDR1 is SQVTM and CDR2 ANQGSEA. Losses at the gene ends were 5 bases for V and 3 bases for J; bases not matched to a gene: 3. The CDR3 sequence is CSVTTGDYGYTF. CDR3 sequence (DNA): TGCAGCGTTACCACAGGGGACTATGGCTACACCTTC.

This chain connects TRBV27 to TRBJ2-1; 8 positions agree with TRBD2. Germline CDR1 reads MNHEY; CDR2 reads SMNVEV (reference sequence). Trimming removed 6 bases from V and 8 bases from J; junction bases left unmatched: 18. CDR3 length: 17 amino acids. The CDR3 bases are TGTGCCAGCAGCTCCTTAACCGGGACTAGGGGGATCGATGAGCAGTTCTTC. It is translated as CASSSLTGTRGIDEQFF.

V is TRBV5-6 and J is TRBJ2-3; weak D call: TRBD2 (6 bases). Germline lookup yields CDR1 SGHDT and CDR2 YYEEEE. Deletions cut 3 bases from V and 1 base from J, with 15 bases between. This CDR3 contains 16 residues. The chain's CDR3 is CASSSRGIAGTDTQYF. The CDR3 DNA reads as TGTGCCAGCAGCTCACGGGGGATAGCAGGCACAGATACGCAGTATTTT.

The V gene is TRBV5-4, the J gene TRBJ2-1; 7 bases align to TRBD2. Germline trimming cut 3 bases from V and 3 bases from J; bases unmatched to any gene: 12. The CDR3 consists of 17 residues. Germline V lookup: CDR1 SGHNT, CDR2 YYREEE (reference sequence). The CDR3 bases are TGTGCCAGCAGCTCACCACTGGCGGGAGCGGTCTACAATGAGCAGTTCTTC. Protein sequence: CASSSPLAGAVYNEQFF. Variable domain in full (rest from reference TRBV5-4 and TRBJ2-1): ETGVTQSPTHLIKTRGQQVTLRCSSQSGHNTVSWYQQALGQGPQFIFQYYREEENGRGNFPPRFSGLQFPNYSSELNVNALELDDSALYLCASSSPLAGAVYNEQFFGPGTRLTVL.

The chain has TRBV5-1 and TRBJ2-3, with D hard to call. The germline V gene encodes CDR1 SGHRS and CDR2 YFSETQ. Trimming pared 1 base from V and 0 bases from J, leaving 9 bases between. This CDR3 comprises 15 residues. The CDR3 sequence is CASSLLGDSTDTQYF. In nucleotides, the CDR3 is TGCGCCAGCAGCTTGTTGGGCGATAGCACAGATACGCAGTATTTT.

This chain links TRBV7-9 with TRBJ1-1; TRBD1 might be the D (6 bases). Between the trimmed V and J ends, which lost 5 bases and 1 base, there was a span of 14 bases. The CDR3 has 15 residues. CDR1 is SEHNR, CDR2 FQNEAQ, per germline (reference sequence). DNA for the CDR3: TGTGCCAGCAGCCCAGGGGCGGGTACGAACACTGAAGCTTTCTTT. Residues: CASSPGAGTNTEAFF. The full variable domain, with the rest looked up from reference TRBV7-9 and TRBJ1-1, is DTGVSQNPRHKITKRGQNVTFRCDPISEHNRLYWYRQTLGQGPEFLTYFQNEAQLEKSRLLSDRFSAERPKGSFSTLEIQRTEQGDSAMYLCASSPGAGTNTEAFFGQGTRLTVV.

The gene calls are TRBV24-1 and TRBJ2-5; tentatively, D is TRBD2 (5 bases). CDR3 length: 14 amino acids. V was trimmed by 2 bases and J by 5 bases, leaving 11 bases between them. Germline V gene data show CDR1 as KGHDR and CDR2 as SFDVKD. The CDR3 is CATSDSPGVETQYF. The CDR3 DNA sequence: TGTGCCACCAGTGATTCCCCCGGGGTCGAGACCCAGTACTTC.

In DNA form, the CDR3 reads TGTGCCAGTAGTTTGCGGGCGATTGAGACCCAGTACTTC. It yields the protein CASSLRAIETQYF. The gene calls are TRBV19 and TRBJ2-5; tentatively, D is TRBD2 (5 bases). CDR1 and CDR2 (germline): LNHDA, SQIVND (reference sequence). The ends were cut back, 5 bases at V and 5 bases at J, with 12 bases in the middle. This CDR3 is built from 13 residues.

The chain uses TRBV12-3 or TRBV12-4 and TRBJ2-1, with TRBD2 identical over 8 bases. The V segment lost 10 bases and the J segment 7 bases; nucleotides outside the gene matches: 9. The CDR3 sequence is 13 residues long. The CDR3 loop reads CAISSGGRNEQFF. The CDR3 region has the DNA TGTGCCATCTCGAGCGGGGGTAGGAATGAGCAGTTCTTC.

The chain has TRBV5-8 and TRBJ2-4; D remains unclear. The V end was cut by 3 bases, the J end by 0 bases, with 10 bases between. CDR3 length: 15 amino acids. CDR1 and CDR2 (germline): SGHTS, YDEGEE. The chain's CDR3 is CASSYRVLAKNIQYF. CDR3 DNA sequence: TGTGCCAGCAGCTACCGGGTCCTAGCCAAAAACATTCAGTACTTC.

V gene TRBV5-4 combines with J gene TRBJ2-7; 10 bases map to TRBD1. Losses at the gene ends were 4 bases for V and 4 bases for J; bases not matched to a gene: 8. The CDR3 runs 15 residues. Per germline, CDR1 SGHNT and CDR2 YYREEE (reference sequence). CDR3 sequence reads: CASSAGQGPWYEQYF. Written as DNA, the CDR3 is TGTGCCAGCAGCGCGGGACAGGGGCCTTGGTACGAGCAGTACTTC.

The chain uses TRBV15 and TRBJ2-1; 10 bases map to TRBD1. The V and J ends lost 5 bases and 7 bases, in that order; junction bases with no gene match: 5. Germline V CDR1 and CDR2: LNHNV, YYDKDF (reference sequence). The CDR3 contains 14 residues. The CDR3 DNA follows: TGTGCCACCAGCCGGACAGGGGGTTGGAATGAGCAGTTCTTC. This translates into CATSRTGGWNEQFF.

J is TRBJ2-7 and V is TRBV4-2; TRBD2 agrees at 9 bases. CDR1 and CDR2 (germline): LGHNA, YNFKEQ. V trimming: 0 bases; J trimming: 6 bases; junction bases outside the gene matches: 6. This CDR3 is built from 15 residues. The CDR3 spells CASSQEIAGALEQYF. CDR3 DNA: TGTGCCAGCAGCCAAGAAATAGCGGGGGCTCTCGAGCAGTACTTC.

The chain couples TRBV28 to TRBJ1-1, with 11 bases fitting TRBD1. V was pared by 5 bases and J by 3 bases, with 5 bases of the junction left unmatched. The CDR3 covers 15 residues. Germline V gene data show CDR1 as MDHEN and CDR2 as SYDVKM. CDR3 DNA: TGTGCCAGCAGTCCCGGACAGGGGGCTTACACTGAAGCTTTCTTT. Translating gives CASSPGQGAYTEAFF.

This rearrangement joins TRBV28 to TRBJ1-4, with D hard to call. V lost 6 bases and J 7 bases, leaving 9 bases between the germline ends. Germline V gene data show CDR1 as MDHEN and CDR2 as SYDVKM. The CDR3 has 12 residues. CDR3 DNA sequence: TGTGCCAGCAGACCCGTCGGTGAAAAACTGTTTTTT. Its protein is CASRPVGEKLFF.

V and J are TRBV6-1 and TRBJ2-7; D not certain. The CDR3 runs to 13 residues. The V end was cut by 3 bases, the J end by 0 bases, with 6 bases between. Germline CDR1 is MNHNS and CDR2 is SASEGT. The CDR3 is CASSEPGSYEQYF. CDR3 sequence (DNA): TGTGCCAGCAGTGAGCCAGGCTCCTACGAGCAGTACTTC.

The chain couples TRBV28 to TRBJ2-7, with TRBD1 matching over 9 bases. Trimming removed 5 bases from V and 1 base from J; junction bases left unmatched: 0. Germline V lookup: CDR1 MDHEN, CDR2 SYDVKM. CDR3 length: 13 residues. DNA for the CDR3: TGTGCCAGCAGTGGGACAGGGTCCTACGAGCAGTACTTC. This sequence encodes CASSGTGSYEQYF. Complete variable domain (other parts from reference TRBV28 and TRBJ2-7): DVKVTQSSRYLVKRTGEKVFLECVQDMDHENMFWYRQDPGLGLRLIYFSYDVKMKEKGDIPEGYSVSREKKERFSLILESASTNQTSMYLCASSGTGSYEQYFGPGTRLTVT.

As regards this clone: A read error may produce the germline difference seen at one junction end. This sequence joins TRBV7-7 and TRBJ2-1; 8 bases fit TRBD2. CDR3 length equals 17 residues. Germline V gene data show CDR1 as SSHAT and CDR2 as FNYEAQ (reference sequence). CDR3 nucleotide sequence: TGTGCTAGCAGCTTAGAATGGTTAGCGGGGAGATACAATGAGCAGTTCTTC. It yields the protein CASSLEWLAGRYNEQFF.

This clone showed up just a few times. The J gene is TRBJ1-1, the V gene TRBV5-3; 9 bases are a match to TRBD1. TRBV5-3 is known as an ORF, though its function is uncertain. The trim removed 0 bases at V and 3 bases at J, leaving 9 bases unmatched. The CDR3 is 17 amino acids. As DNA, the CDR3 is TGTGCCAGAAGCTTGGAGGGGACAGGGAAGTGGGACACTGAAGCTTTCTTT. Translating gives CARSLEGTGKWDTEAFF.

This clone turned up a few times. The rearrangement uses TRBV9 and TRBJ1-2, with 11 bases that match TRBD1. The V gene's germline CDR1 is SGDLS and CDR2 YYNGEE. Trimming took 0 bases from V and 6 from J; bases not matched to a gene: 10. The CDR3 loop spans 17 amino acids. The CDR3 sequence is CASSVVGTGGLMNGYTF. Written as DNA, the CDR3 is TGTGCCAGCAGCGTAGTCGGGACAGGGGGGTTGATGAATGGCTACACCTTC.

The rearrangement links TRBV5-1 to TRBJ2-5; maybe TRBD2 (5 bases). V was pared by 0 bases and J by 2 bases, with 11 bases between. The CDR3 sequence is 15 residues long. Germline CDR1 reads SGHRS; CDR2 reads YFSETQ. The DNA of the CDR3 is TGCGCCAGCAGCTTGGCGGGGAACCGGCAAGAGACCCAGTACTTC. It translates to CASSLAGNRQETQYF.

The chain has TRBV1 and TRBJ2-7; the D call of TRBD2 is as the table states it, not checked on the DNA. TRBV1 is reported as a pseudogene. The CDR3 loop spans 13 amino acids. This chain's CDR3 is CTSAGGVAYEQYF. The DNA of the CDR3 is TGCACCAGCGCCGGCGGGGTAGCCTACGAGCAGTACTTC.

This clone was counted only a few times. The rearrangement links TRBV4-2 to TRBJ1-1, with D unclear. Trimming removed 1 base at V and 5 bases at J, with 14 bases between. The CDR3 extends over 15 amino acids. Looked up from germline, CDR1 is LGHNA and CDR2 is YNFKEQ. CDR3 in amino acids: CASSQVSSDPTEAFF. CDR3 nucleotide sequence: TGTGCCAGCAGCCAAGTTTCGTCAGATCCAACTGAAGCTTTCTTT.

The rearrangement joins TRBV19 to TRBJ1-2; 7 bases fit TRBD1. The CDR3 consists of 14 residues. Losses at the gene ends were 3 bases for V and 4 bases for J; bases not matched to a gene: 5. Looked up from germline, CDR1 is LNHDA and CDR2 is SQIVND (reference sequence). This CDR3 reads CASSIPQGSYGYTF. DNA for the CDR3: TGTGCCAGTAGTATTCCACAGGGGAGCTATGGCTACACCTTC.

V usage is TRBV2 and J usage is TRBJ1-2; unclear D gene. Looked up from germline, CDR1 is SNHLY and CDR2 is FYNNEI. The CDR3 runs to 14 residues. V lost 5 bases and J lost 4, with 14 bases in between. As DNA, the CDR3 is TGTGCCAGCAGTAAGGATGGAGGGCTCTATGGCTACACCTTC. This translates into CASSKDGGLYGYTF.